This is a list of T cell receptor beta chains from one sample in a study of shared clonotypes between healthy human individuals. The protocol was immunoSEQ multiplex PCR, while the TCRdb copy is restricted to in-frame clones and leaves out a portion. The table shows 950,000 to 1,300,000 clones, with approximately 72% occurring only once. Sequenced: memory CD4+ T cells sorted from blood. These receptors originate from a man in his late teens or twenties in good health. Each CDR3 is given with its conserved first and last residue. Fields, in order: J gene, V gene, clone size, D gene, CDR3 length, CDR3 DNA, CDR3 protein. The D gene is left open where the match is weak. Clone size is stated in some rows and not others, as once, few, many or a class when expanded.

>TRBJ2-5|TRBV18|NA|NA|12
TGTGCCAGCTCGATGACGTTGGAGACCCAGTACTTC
CASSMTLETQYF
>TRBJ1-5|TRBV18|NA|TRBD1|13
TGTGCCAGCTCAACCGACAGGGGCCAGCCCCAGCATTTT
CASSTDRGQPQHF
>TRBJ1-6|TRBV11-2|NA|NA|15
TGTGCCAGCAGCGTGGCCAGGGGTATCGATTCACCCCTCCACTTT
CASSVARGIDSPLHF
>TRBJ2-1|TRBV27|NA|TRBD2|14
TGTGCCAGCAGTTTTCTAGCGGGAGGCAATGAGCAGTTCTTC
CASSFLAGGNEQFF
>TRBJ1-5|TRBV30|NA|NA|14
TGTGCCTGGAGTGATACATTACAAAATCAGCCCCAGCATTTT
CAWSDTLQNQPQHF
>TRBJ2-1|TRBV7-2|NA|TRBD1|14
TGTGCCAGCAGCCCCGGGACAGCCTACAATGAGCAGTTCTTC
CASSPGTAYNEQFF
>TRBJ1-3|TRBV30|NA|NA|14
TGTGCCTGGAGTGTACGGAGCTCTGGAAACACCATATATTTT
CAWSVRSSGNTIYF
>TRBJ1-5|TRBV6-1|few|NA|13
TGTGCCAGCAGTGAAGACAGAAATCAGCCCCAGCATTTT
CASSEDRNQPQHF
>TRBJ2-3|TRBV4-3|once|NA|16
TGCGCCAGCAGCCGGGCCTGTGTGCCGGCCGGGGGTACGCAGTATTTT
CASSRACVPAGGTQYF
>TRBJ2-1|TRBV5-1|many|NA|14
TGCGCCAGCAGCTTGGAGGCCACATTCGATGAGCAGTTCTTC
CASSLEATFDEQFF
>TRBJ2-3|TRBV14|NA|NA|16
TGTGCCAGCAGCCAAGTTCTGGGCAGTTTTACAGATACGCAGTATTTT
CASSQVLGSFTDTQYF
>TRBJ2-7|TRBV19|NA|TRBD1|15
TGTGCCAGTAGCCCAAGCCGGGACAGGGCCTACGAGCAGTACTTC
CASSPSRDRAYEQYF
>TRBJ1-6|TRBV6-1|NA|NA|16
TGTGCCAGCAGTGTGACGGGCAGGGTTGGGAATTCACCCCTCCACTTT
CASSVTGRVGNSPLHF
>TRBJ2-1|TRBV7-2|NA|NA|12
TGTGCCAGCAGCCTCCGTATGGGGGAGCAGTTCTTC
CASSLRMGEQFF
>TRBJ2-7|TRBV4-3|few|TRBD2|15
TGCGCCAGCAGCCAAGATCGCGGGAGCTTCTACGAGCAGTACTTC
CASSQDRGSFYEQYF
>TRBJ2-2|TRBV10-3|NA|NA|15
TGTGCCATCAGGACCGGGACACTGAACACCGGGGAGCTGTTTTTT
CAIRTGTLNTGELFF
>TRBJ2-7|TRBV7-3|NA|TRBD1|14
TGTGCCAGCAGCTCCGGGACAGGGGGATCCGAGCAGTACTTC
CASSSGTGGSEQYF
>TRBJ2-5|TRBV18|NA|NA|13
TGTGCCAGCTCACCACCCATATATGAGACCCAGTACTTC
CASSPPIYETQYF
>TRBJ2-7|TRBV9|NA|TRBD1|15
TGTGCCAGCAGCGTGGGCGGGACAGGGACCCACGAGCAGTACTTC
CASSVGGTGTHEQYF
>TRBJ1-1|TRBV19|NA|TRBD1|18
TGTGCCAGTAGTATAGATCGGGCTAGGGGACAGGGGAACACTGAAGCTTTCTTT
CASSIDRARGQGNTEAFF
>TRBJ2-6|TRBV4-1|NA|NA|18
TGCGCCAGCAGCCAAGCGGGACCGATCCTGTCTGGGGCCAACGTCCTGACTTTC
CASSQAGPILSGANVLTF
>TRBJ2-2|TRBV2|NA|NA|14
TGTGCCAGCACGACTAACAGGGACACCGGGGAGCTGTTTTTT
CASTTNRDTGELFF
>TRBJ2-4|TRBV5-1|NA|TRBD1|14
TGCGCCAGCAGCCTAGGACAGGGGATAGACATTCAGTACTTC
CASSLGQGIDIQYF
>TRBJ2-7|TRBV5-6|NA|TRBD1|15
TGTGCCAGCACCCTAGGGGACAGGTCTACCTACGAGCAGTACTTC
CASTLGDRSTYEQYF
>TRBJ2-7|TRBV5-4|NA|NA|14
TGTGCCAGCAGCTCCGGGGGCAAGTACTACGAGCAGTACTTC
CASSSGGKYYEQYF
>TRBJ1-4|TRBV27|few|TRBD1|16
TGTGCCAGCAGTGGACGATGGACAGGGTCGAATGAAAAACTGTTTTTT
CASSGRWTGSNEKLFF
>TRBJ1-2|TRBV28|few|NA|13
TGTGCCAGCAGTTTAAAGGGGGGCTATGGCTACACCTTC
CASSLKGGYGYTF
>TRBJ2-5|TRBV5-1|NA|TRBD2|15
TGCGCCAGCAGCACCCGGACTAGCGGGGGGGAGACCCAGTACTTC
CASSTRTSGGETQYF
>TRBJ2-5|TRBV5-6|NA|NA|15
TGTGCCAGCAGCTTGGCCGTGGACCCCAGGGAGGCCCAGTACTTC
CASSLAVDPREAQYF
>TRBJ2-5|TRBV20-1|NA|NA|11
TGCAGTGCCGAAACCCAACAGGGACAGTACTTC
CSAETQQGQYF
>TRBJ2-5|TRBV4-1|NA|TRBD2|18
TGCGCCAGCAGCCAAGATAAAGGACTAGCGGATAGGGGGGAGACCCAGTACTTC
CASSQDKGLADRGETQYF
>TRBJ2-5|TRBV7-6|NA|TRBD2|19
TGTGCCAGCAGCCTCGGGACTAGCGGGAGCCGGGGATTTCGGGAGACCCAGTACTTC
CASSLGTSGSRGFRETQYF
>TRBJ1-3|TRBV5-5|NA|TRBD1|17
TGTGCCAGCAGCTTGCAGCTAACAGGGGGGATAGGAAACACCATATATTTT
CASSLQLTGGIGNTIYF
>TRBJ2-3|TRBV7-2|once|NA|11
TGTGCCAGCAGCGAACAGAGAGCGCAGTATTTT
CASSEQRAQYF
>TRBJ1-1|TRBV19|once|NA|11
TGTGCCAGTAGAAGTTACACTGAAGCTTTCTTT
CASRSYTEAFF
>TRBJ2-2|TRBV5-4|NA|NA|15
TGTGCCAGCAGCTTAGCCGGGACTTCGGCCGGGGAGCTGTTTTTT
CASSLAGTSAGELFF
>TRBJ1-1|TRBV5-5|NA|TRBD1|15
TGTGCCAGCAGCCTGGTGTTAGGGGGCTACACTGAAGCTTTCTTT
CASSLVLGGYTEAFF
>TRBJ1-2|TRBV7-2|NA|NA|17
TGTGCCAGCAGCTTATCAGGGCTGTTCGGAGGGGGAGGGGGCTACACCTTC
CASSLSGLFGGGGGYTF
>TRBJ2-7|TRBV28|NA|NA|12
TGTGCCAGCAGGCAGGGCCCCTACGAGCAGTACTTC
CASRQGPYEQYF
>TRBJ1-1|TRBV7-2|NA|NA|11
TGTGCCAGCAGCGAAGATGTTGAAGCTTTCTTT
CASSEDVEAFF
>TRBJ2-7|TRBV7-9|NA|NA|14
TGTGCCAGCAGCTACGGGACTTATCCCTACGAGCAGTACTTC
CASSYGTYPYEQYF
>TRBJ2-1|TRBV2|NA|NA|16
TGTGCCAGCAGTGAACTCTCCAGCTATTCCTACAATGAGCAGTTCTTC
CASSELSSYSYNEQFF
>TRBJ1-2|TRBV6-5|NA|NA|15
TGTGCCAGCAGGGCCGGCGTGGGGCCCGGGTATGGCTACACCTTC
CASRAGVGPGYGYTF
>TRBJ2-3|TRBV4-2|NA|TRBD2|15
TGTGCCAGCAGCCGAGAGCGGGGAAGCACAGATACGCAGTATTTT
CASSRERGSTDTQYF
>TRBJ1-2|TRBV18|NA|NA|14
TGTGCCAGCTCACCAATTATAGGGCCGGATGGCTACACCTTC
CASSPIIGPDGYTF
>TRBJ2-2|TRBV9|NA|NA|15
TGTGCCAGCAGCGTAGAGGACTCAGTCACCGGGGAGCTGTTTTTT
CASSVEDSVTGELFF
>TRBJ2-5|TRBV9|NA|NA|13
TGTGCCAGCAGCGTAGCGGCAGATCGGACCCAGTACTTC
CASSVAADRTQYF
>TRBJ1-6|TRBV2|few|NA|14
TGTGCCAGCAGTGAATGGATCGGGAATTCACCCCTCCACTTT
CASSEWIGNSPLHF
>TRBJ2-2|TRBV14|NA|NA|13
TGTGCCAGCAGCCAACAGAGGACCGGGGAGCTGTTTTTT
CASSQQRTGELFF
>TRBJ2-6|TRBV19|NA|NA|16
TGTGCCAGTACCACTTGGCGGGGGCCAGGGGCCAACGTCCTGACTTTC
CASTTWRGPGANVLTF
>TRBJ1-5|TRBV18|NA|NA|13
TGTGCCAGCTCAGACAGCGGCAATCAGCCCCAGCATTTT
CASSDSGNQPQHF
>TRBJ1-6|TRBV6-1|NA|NA|17
TGTGCCAGCAGTGAGGTCCCTGGGGGAGGGTATAATTCACCCCTCCACTTT
CASSEVPGGGYNSPLHF
>TRBJ2-5|TRBV28|few|NA|14
TGTGCCAGCACCCTCGCGACCCGAGGGGAGACCCAGTACTTC
CASTLATRGETQYF
>TRBJ2-3|TRBV5-1|NA|NA|14
TGCGCCAGCAGCTTGGAGCGGTACACAGATACGCAGTATTTT
CASSLERYTDTQYF
>TRBJ2-6|TRBV18|NA|NA|15
TGTGCCAGCTCACCACCGGGAGCTGGGGCCAACGTCCTGACTTTC
CASSPPGAGANVLTF
>TRBJ1-6|TRBV6-1|NA|TRBD1|19
TGTGCCAGCAGTGAAGCTGGGACAGGGGACGGAGTGGGGGGTTCACCCCTCCACTTT
CASSEAGTGDGVGGSPLHF
>TRBJ1-6|TRBV7-2|few|NA|15
TGTGCCAGCAGCATTCGACAGAATTATAATTCACCCCTCCACTTT
CASSIRQNYNSPLHF
>TRBJ1-1|TRBV6-5|NA|TRBD1|14
TGTGCCAGCAGGTCCACAGGGGGTGACACTGAAGCTTTCTTT
CASRSTGGDTEAFF
>TRBJ2-1|TRBV7-2|NA|NA|15
TGTGCCAGCAGCCCCAGCAGCTTATCCTACAATGAGCAGTTCTTC
CASSPSSLSYNEQFF